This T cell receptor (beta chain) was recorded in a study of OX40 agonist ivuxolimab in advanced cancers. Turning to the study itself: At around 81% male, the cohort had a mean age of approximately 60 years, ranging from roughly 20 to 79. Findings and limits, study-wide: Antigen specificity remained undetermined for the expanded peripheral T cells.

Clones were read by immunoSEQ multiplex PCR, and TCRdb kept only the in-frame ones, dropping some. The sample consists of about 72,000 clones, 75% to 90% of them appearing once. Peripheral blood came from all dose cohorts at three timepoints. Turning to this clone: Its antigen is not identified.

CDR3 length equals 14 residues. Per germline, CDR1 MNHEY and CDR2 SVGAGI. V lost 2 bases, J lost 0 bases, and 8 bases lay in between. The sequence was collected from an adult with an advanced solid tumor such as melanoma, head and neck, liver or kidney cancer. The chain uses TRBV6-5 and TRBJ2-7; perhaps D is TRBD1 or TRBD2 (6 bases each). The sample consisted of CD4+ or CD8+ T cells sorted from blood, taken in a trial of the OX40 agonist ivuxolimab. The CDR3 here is CASSYGGRSYEQYF. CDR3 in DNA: TGTGCCAGCAGTTACGGGGGGCGCTCCTACGAGCAGTACTTC.